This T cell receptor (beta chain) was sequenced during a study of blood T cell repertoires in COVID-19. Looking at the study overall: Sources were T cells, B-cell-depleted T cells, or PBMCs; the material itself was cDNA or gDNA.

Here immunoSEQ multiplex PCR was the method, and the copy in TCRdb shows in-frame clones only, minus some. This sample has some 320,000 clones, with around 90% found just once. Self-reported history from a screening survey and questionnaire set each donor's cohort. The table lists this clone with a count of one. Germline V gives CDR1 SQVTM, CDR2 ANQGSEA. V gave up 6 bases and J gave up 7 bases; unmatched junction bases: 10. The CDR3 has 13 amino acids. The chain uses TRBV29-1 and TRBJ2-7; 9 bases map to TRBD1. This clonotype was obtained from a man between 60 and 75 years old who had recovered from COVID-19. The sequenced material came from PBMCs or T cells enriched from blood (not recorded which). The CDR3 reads CSVYLGTGYEQYF. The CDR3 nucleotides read TGCAGCGTGTACCTGGGGACAGGGTATGAGCAGTACTTC.